Listed here is a single T cell receptor (beta chain). Its antigen is undetermined. The germline CDR1 and CDR2 sequences are LGHNA and YNFKEQ. The CDR3 has 14 amino acids. Carrying UMI labels, the TRB cDNA libraries were prepared through 5' RACE. TCRdb derives one entry per CDR3 protein from the 5' RACE reads, leaving out DNA. This sample contains about 130,000 distinct CDR3 sequences. The sample is drawn from a study of CXCR3-negative and CXCR3-positive naive CD8 T cells. 250,000 to 300,000 cells per CD8+ T cell subset were flow-sorted in triplicate. Study-wide results and caveats: In both naive subsets diversity was comparably high, whereas memory CD8+ cells showed much lower diversity. Memory cells diverged, while naive CXCR3-positive and CXCR3-negative cells had similar TRBV-TRBJ usage.

V usage is TRBV4-2 and J usage is TRBJ1-1. The TCR sequence derives from a human donor in good health. Some clones in this sample may be carry-over from other donors' samples. The specimen sequenced was naive CXCR3- CD8+ T cells from blood. Described subset: CD45RO-CCR7+CD27+CD95- naive CD8+ T cells lacking CXCR3 (TNR3-). CDR3 amino acids: CASSQVGDNTEAFF.